This record covers a single T cell receptor (beta chain). What it binds is not known. Only in-frame clones appear in the TCRdb table, and some are missing; sequencing was by immunoSEQ multiplex PCR. The sample yields 150,000 or so clones, roughly 90% seen once. Deletions cut 2 bases from V and 0 bases from J, with 9 bases between. Germline CDR1 is SGHDT and CDR2 is YYEEEE. The CDR3 spans 15 residues. The data were taken from a study of T cell responses to AZD1222 COVID-19 vaccine. Looking at the study overall: Doses given second, at about 4 or about 12 weeks, were pooled. Notes on the study in general: Seropositive at baseline were only a handful of AZD1222 recipients. The donor cohort was predominantly white British with a female majority, and clonal diversity may have been underestimated. Spike-specific TCR repertoires showed rising breadth and depth after two AZD1222 doses.

The sequence was obtained from an adult in good health. The chain recombines TRBV5-6 with TRBJ1-3; D perhaps matches TRBD1 (5 bases). Source: peripheral blood, taken on day 0 of AZD1222 vaccination. CDR3 in DNA: TGTGCCAGCAGCTTCGGGACCAGCTCTGGAAACACCATATATTTT. It encodes CASSFGTSSGNTIYF.